This T cell receptor (beta chain) was retrieved from a study of T-cell memory formation after mild COVID-19. Study at large: TCR clusters mostly belonged to single donors. Study outcomes and limitations: Clonal second-wave expansions that peaked on day 37 had unconfirmed SARS-CoV-2 specificity. Some SARS-CoV-2-responding clones were already detected in memory before infection. The CD4+ clones that contracted clustered mainly within CM and EM, and the CD8+ clones concentrated in EMRA.

Details on this clonotype: As yet, its antigen is unknown.

The germline V and J ends were trimmed by 7 bases and 1 base, with 14 bases remaining between them. CDR3 length equals 14 residues. Per germline, CDR1 ENHRY and CDR2 SYGVKD. Via MiXCR, TCRdb re-called the 5' RACE reads, giving one row per CDR3 protein. The sample has 350,000 to 450,000 distinct CDR3 sequences; around 20% are singletons. The clonotype was recovered from an adult woman who had mild COVID-19 (a few samples of this study predate the infection). Cell type and time point are not known. Input material: PBMCs or a T cell subset sorted from them (not recorded which). This chain joins TRBV10-3 and TRBJ2-7; D tentatively fits TRBD1 or TRBD2 (5 bases each). Here the CDR3 DNA reads TGTGCCATCACGTGGGACGGATCTTCCTACGAGCAGTACTTC. Translating it yields CAITWDGSSYEQYF.